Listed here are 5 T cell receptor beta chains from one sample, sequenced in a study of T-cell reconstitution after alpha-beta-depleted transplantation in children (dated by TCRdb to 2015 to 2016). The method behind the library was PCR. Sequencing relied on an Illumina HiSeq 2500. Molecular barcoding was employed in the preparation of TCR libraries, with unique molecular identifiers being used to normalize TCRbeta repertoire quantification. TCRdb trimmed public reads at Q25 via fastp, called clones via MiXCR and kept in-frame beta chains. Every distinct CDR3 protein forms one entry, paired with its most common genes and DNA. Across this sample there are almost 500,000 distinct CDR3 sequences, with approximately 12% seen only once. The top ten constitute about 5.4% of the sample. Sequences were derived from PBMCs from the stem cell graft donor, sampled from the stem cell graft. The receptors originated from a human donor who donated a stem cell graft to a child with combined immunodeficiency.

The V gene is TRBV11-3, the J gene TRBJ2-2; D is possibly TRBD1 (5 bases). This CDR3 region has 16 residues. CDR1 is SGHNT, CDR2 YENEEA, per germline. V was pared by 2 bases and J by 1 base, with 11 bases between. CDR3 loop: CASSLSAQGNTGELFF. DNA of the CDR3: TGTGCCAGCAGCTTAAGTGCCCAGGGGAACACCGGGGAGCTGTTTTTT.

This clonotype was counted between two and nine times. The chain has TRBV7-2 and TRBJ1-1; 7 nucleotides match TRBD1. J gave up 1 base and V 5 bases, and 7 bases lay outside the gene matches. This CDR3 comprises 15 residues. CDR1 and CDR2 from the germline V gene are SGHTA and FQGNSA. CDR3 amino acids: CASSLTGRQNTEAFF. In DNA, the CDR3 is TGTGCCAGCAGCCTGACAGGGAGGCAGAACACTGAAGCTTTCTTT.

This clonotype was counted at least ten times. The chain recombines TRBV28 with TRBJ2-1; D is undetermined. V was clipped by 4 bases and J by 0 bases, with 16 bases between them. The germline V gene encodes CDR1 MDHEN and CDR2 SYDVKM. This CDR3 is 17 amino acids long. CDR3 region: CASSSPSSPSSYNEQFF. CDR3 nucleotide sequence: TGTGCCAGCAGTTCCCCAAGTTCCCCCAGCTCCTACAATGAGCAGTTCTTC.

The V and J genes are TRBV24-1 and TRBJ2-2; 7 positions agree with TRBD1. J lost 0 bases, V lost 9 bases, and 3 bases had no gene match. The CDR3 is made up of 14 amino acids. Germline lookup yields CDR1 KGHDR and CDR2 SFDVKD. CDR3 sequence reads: CATLDRTNTGELFF. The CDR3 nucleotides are TGTGCCACCTTGGACAGGACGAACACCGGGGAGCTGTTTTTT.

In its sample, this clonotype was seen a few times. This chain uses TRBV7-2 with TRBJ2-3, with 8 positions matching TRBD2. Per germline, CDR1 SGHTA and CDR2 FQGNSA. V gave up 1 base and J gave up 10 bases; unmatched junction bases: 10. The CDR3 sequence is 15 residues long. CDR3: CASSLGTSPLEAQYF. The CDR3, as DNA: TGTGCCAGCAGCTTAGGGACTAGCCCCCTAGAGGCGCAGTATTTT.